This T cell receptor beta chain was documented in a study of OX40 agonist ivuxolimab in advanced cancers. Study outcomes and limitations: CD4+ T cells averaged fewer expanded clones than CD8+ T cells.

With regard to this clone: Its antigen remains unidentified.

Germline loops: CDR1 SGHRS, CDR2 YFSETQ. The germline V and J ends were trimmed by 0 bases and 0 bases, with 12 bases remaining between them. The CDR3 has 16 amino acids. Sequencing was performed with immunoSEQ multiplex PCR; in TCRdb, only in-frame clones are kept and a portion is missing. The sample includes 55,000 to 70,000 clones, around 86% seen only once; the top ten take approximately 2.6%. This receptor was taken from an adult with an advanced solid tumor such as melanoma, head and neck, liver or kidney cancer. The V and J genes are TRBV5-1 and TRBJ1-1, with no clear D. Sequenced material: CD4+ or CD8+ T cells sorted from blood, taken in a trial of the OX40 agonist ivuxolimab. CDR3 sequence: CASSLVASGLNTEAFF. CDR3 in DNA: TGCGCCAGCAGCTTGGTGGCATCGGGCTTGAACACTGAAGCTTTCTTT.